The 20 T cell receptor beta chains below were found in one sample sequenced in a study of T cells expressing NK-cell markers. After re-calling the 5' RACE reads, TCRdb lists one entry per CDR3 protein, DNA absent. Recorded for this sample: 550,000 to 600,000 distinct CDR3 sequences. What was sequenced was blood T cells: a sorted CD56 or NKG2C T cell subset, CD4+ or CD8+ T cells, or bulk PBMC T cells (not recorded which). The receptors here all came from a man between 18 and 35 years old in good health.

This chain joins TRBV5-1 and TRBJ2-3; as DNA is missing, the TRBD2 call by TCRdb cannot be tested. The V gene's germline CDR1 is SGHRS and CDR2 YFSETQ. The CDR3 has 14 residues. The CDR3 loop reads CASTDTSADDTQYF.

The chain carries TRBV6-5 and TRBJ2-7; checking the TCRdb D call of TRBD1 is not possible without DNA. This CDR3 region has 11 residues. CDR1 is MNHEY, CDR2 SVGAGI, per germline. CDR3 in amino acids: CASRPLYEQYF.

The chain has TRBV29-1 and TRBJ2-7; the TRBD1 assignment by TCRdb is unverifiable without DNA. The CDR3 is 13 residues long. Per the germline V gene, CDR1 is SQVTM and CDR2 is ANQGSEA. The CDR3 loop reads CSASYGQGYEQYF.

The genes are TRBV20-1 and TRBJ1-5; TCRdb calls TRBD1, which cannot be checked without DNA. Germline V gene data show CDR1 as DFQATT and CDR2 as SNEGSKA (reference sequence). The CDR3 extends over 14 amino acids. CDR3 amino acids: CSARERTGYQPQHF.

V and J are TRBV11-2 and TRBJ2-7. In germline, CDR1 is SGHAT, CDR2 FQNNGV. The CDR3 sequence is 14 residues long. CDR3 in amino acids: CASSSGGISYEQYF.

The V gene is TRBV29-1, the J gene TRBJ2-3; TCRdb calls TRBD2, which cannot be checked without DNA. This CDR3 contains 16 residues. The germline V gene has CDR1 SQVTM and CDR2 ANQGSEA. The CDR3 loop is CSVAKGTSGSTDTQYF.

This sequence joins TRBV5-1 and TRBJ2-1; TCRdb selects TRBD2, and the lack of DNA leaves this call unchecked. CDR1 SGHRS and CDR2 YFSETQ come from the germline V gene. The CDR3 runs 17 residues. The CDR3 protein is CASSLPIEEGFLSKQFF.

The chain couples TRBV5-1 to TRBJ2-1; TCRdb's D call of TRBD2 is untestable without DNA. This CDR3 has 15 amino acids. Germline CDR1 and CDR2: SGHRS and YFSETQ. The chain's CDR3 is CASSLAGPPLAAQFF.

The CDR3 protein is CASWTGVRDYGYTF. The V and J genes are TRBV12-3 or TRBV12-4 and TRBJ1-2; TCRdb selects TRBD1, and the lack of DNA leaves this call unchecked. This CDR3 region has 14 residues.

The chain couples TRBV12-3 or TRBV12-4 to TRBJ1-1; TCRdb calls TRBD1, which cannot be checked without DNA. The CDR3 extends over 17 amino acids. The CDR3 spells CASSLGVANSLGTEAFF.

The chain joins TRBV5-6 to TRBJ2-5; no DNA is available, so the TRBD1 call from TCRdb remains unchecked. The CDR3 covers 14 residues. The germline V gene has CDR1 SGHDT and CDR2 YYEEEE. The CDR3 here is CASSSYRVKSTQYF.

The CDR3 reads CASSWGPNTGELFF. V and J are TRBV7-9 and TRBJ2-2. The CDR3 length is 14 residues. Germline assignment: CDR1 SEHNR and CDR2 FQNEAQ (reference sequence).

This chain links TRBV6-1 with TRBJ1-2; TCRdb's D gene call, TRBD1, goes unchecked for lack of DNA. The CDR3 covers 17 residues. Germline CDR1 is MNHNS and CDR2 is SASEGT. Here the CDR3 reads CASSRDRLPKSSYGYTF.

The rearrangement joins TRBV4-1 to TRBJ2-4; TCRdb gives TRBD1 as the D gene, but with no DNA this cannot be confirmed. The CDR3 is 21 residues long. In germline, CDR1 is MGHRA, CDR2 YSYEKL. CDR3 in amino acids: CASSQPLTDPETGLAGNIQYF.

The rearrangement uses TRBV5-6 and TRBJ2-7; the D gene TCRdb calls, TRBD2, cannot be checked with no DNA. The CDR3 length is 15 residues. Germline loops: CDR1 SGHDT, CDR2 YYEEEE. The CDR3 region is CASSSVLAGGWEQYF.

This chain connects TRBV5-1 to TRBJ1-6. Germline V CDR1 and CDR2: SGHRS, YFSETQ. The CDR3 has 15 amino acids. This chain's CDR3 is CASSLAATLNSPLHF.

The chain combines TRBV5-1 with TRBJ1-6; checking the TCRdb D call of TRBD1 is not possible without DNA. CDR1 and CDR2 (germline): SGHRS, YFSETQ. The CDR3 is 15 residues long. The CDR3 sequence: CASSRGDRDNSPLHF.

CDR3 region: CASSLQTGGRYEQYF. The V call is TRBV7-2, the J call TRBJ2-7; absent DNA, TCRdb's TRBD1 call cannot be checked. The CDR3 totals 15 residues. CDR1 and CDR2 from the germline V gene are SGHTA and FQGNSA.

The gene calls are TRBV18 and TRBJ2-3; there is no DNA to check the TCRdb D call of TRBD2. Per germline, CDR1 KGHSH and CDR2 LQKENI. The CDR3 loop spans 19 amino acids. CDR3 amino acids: CASSPGKTESLNHTDTQYF.

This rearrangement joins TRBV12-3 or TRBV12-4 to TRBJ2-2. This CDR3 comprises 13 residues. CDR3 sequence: CASSLDPTGELFF.